This T cell receptor beta chain was captured by sequencing in a study of blood T cell repertoires in COVID-19. In the study overall: There were acute and convalescent COVID-19 samples, and they came from the United States, Italy and Spain.

As originally analysed: It was from reference gene primer amplification that nucleated cell counts were estimated. Method: immunoSEQ multiplex PCR; TCRdb's copy keeps in-frame clones and lacks some. The D gene and trimming were derived from the DNA, and the V and J assignments and clone size from that table. The data show about 140,000 clones, with 81% seen just once and over 7.5% held by the top ten. The CDR3 covers 16 residues. V was clipped by 3 bases and J by 0 bases; unmatched bases: 2. The germline V gene encodes CDR1 MGHDK and CDR2 SYGVNS. The chain joins TRBV25-1 to TRBJ2-1, with 10 bases fitting TRBD2. Sequencing was done on a sample of peripheral blood. The receptor comes from a woman in her fifties or sixties with active or convalescent COVID-19. For the CDR3, the DNA is TGTGCCAGCAGTGATACTAGCGGGGCCTCCTACAATGAGCAGTTCTTC. As protein: CASSDTSGASYNEQFF.